The sequence of this T cell receptor (beta chain) was determined in a study of blood T cells in healthy people across ages. General study findings and limits: PBMC samples, being unsorted, prevented any conclusive comparison of naive and antigen-experienced cells. Diversity estimates from one million T cells were considered underestimates.

A few counts support this clonotype. The target antigen is unknown. Aged about 6 to 100, donors were systemically healthy Caucasians from Russia. Combining a sample-barcoded 5' primer with a J-beta primer mix, a second PCR ran for roughly 7 to 12 cycles. A 12-random-nucleotide template-switch adaptor tagged each cDNA molecule. TCRdb called the 5' RACE reads again in MiXCR, with one record for every CDR3 protein. The sample comprises about 640,000 distinct CDR3 sequences, under 65% of which are singletons, and 30% to 45% rests with the top ten. This CDR3 spans 16 amino acids. Looked up from germline, CDR1 is LNHNV and CDR2 is YYDKDF (reference sequence). Trimming left V 4 bases short and J 2 bases short, with 15 bases between.

The gene calls are TRBV15 and TRBJ2-1; D remains ambiguous. The origin of this receptor is a man aged 55-75 years in good health. The sample was blood. CDR3 coding DNA: TGTGCCACCAGCACCAGCTGGAGTCTCCCCTACAATGAGCAGTTCTTC. Its protein is CATSTSWSLPYNEQFF.